This T cell receptor (beta chain) originates from a study of Tregs in tolerant kidney transplant recipients. Study-wide points: Validation in larger populations is needed because few patients were studied.

Germline V gene sequence: CDR1 GTSNPN, CDR2 SVGIG (reference sequence). V was pared by 6 bases and J by 4 bases, with 7 bases of the junction left unmatched. This CDR3 region has 14 residues. Clones were read by immunoSEQ multiplex PCR, and TCRdb kept only the in-frame ones, dropping some. Of more than 75,000 clones listed, roughly 93% are singletons. Only a few counts were recorded for this clone. Its target is not known. Unstimulated Tregs (CD4+CD25+CD127-) and CD4+CD25- non-Tregs were sorted from PBMCs. Sequencing was performed on CD4+ T cells from blood, taken before the transplant. This rearrangement joins TRBV30 to TRBJ2-3; 10 bases map to TRBD2. The receptor's source is a human donor who received a combined kidney and bone marrow transplant. The CDR3 nucleotides read TGTGCCTGCCCGAGCGGGGGGGACGCAGATACGCAGTATTTT. It is translated as CACPSGGDADTQYF. Full variable domain (remainder filled in from reference TRBV30 and TRBJ2-3): SQTIHQWPATLVQPVGSPLSLECTVEGTSNPNLYWYRQAAGRGLQLLFYSVGIGQISSEVPQNLSASRPQDRQFILSSKKLLLSDSGFYLCACPSGGDADTQYFGPGTRLTVL.